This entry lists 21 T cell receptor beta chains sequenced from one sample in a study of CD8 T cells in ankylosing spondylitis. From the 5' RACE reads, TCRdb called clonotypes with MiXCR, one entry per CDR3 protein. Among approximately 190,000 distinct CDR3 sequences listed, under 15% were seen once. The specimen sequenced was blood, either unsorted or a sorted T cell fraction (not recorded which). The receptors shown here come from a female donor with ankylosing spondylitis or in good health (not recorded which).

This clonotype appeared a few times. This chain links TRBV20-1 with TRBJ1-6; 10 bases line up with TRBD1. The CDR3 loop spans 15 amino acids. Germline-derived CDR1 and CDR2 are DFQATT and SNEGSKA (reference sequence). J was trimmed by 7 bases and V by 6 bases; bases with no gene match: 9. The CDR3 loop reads CSAHPGTGENSPLHF. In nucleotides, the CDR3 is TGCAGTGCGCATCCTGGGACAGGGGAAAATTCACCCCTCCACTTT.

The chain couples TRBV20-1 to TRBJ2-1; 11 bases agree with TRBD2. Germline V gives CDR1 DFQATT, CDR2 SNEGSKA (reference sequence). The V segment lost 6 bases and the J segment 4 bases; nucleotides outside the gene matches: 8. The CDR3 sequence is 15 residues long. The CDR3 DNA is TGCAGTGCGGGCACCGGGACTAGCGGATACAATGAGCAGTTCTTC. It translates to CSAGTGTSGYNEQFF.

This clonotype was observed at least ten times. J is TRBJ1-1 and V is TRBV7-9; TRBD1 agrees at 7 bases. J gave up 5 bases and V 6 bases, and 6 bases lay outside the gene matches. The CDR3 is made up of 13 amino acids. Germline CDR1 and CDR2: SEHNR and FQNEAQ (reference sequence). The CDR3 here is CASRKTGKTEAFF. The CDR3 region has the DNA TGTGCCAGCAGGAAGACAGGGAAAACTGAAGCTTTCTTT.

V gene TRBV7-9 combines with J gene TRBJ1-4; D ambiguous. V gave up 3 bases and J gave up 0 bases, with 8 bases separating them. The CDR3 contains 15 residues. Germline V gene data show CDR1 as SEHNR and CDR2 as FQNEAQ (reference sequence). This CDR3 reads CASSLSGPTNEKLFF. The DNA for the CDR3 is TGTGCCAGCAGCTTGAGCGGTCCAACTAATGAAAAACTGTTTTTT.

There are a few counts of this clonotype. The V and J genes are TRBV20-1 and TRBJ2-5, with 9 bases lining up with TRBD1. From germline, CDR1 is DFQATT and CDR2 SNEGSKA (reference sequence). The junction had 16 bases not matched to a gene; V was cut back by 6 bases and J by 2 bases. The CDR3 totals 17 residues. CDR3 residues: CSAPSGQGKKGQETQYF. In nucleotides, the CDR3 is TGCAGTGCGCCCTCGGGACAGGGAAAGAAGGGACAAGAGACCCAGTACTTC.

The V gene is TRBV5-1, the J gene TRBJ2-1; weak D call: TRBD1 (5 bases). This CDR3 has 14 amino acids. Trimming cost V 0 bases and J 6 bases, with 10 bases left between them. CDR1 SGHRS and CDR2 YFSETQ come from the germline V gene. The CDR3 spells CASSLAPGANEQFF. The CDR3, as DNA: TGCGCCAGCAGCTTGGCCCCTGGGGCCAATGAGCAGTTCTTC.

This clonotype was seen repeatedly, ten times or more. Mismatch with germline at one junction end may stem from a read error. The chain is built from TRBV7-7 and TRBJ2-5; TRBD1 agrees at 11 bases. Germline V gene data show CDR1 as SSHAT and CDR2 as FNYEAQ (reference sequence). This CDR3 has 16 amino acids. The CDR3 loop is CASSPPLSGTGGTQYF. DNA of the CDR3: TGTGCTAGCAGCCCACCTCTATCAGGGACAGGGGGGACCCAGTACTTC.

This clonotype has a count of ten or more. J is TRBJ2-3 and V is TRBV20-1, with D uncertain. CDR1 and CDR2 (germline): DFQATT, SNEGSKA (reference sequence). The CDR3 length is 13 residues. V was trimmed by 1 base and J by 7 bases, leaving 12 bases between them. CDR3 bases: TGCAGTGCTAGAGCAGTGGGAAAACATACGCAGTATTTT. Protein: CSARAVGKHTQYF.

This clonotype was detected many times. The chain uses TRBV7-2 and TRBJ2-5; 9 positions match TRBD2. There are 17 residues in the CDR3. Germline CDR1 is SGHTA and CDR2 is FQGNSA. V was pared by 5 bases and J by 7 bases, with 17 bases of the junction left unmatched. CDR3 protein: CASSHASGASGIGTQYF. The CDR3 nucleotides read TGTGCCAGCAGCCATGCCTCAGGGGCTAGCGGGATAGGGACCCAGTACTTC.

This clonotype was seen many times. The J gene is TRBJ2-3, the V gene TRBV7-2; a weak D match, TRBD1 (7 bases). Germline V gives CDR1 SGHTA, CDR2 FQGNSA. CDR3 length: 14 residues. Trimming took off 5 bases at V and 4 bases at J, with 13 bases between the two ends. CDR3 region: CASSHPGGPDTQYF. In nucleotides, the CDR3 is TGTGCCAGCAGCCATCCAGGGGGGCCAGATACGCAGTATTTT.

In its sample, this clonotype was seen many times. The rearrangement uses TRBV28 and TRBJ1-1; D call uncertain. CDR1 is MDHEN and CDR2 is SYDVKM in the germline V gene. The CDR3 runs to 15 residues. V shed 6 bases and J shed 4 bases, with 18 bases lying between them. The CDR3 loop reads CASSYVLAARTEAFF. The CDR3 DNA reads TGTGCCAGCAGCTACGTATTGGCAGCCCGCACTGAAGCTTTCTTT. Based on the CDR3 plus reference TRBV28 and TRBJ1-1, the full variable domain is DVKVTQSSRYLVKRTGEKVFLECVQDMDHENMFWYRQDPGLGLRLIYFSYDVKMKEKGDIPEGYSVSREKKERFSLILESASTNQTSMYLCASSYVLAARTEAFFGQGTRLTVV.

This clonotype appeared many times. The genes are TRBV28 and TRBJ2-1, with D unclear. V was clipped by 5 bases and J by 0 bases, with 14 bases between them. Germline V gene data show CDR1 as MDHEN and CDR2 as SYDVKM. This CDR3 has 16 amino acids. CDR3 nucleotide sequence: TGTGCCAGCAGTACTGCGGACGCGAGCTCCTACAATGAGCAGTTCTTC. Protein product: CASSTADASSYNEQFF.

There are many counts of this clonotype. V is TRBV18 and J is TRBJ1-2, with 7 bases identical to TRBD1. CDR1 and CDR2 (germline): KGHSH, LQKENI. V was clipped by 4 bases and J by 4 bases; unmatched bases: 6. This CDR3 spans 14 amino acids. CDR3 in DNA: TGTGCCAGCTCACAGGCGGGACAGCTCTATGGCTACACCTTC. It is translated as CASSQAGQLYGYTF.

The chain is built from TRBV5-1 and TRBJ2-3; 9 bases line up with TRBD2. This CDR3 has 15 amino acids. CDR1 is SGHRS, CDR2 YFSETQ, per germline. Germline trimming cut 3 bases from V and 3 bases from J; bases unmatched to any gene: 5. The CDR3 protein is CASSSSGKRTDTQYF. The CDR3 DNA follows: TGCGCCAGCAGCTCTAGCGGGAAGAGAACAGATACGCAGTATTTT. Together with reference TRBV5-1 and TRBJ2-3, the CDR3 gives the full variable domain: KAGVTQTPRYLIKTRGQQVTLSCSPISGHRSVSWYQQTPGQGLQFLFEYFSETQRNKGNFPGRFSGRQFSNSRSEMNVSTLELGDSALYLCASSSSGKRTDTQYFGPGTRLTVL.

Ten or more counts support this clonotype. CDR3 sequence reads: CASTTGLNGYTGELFF. CDR3 sequence (DNA): TGTGCCAGCACAACAGGGCTTAATGGTTACACCGGGGAGCTGTTTTTT. The V and J genes are TRBV6-2 or TRBV6-3 and TRBJ2-2, with D perhaps TRBD1 (6 bases). Germline loops: CDR1 MNHEY, CDR2 SVGEGT. The CDR3 runs 16 residues. The V gene lost 7 bases and the J gene lost 3 bases, with 18 bases spanning the gap.

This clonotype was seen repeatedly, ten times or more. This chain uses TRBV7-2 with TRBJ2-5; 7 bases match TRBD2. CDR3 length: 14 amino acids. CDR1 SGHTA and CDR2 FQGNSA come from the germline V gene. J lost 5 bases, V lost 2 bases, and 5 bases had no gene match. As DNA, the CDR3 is TGTGCCAGCAGCTTACCGCGGGAGCGCGAGACCCAGTACTTC. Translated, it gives CASSLPRERETQYF.

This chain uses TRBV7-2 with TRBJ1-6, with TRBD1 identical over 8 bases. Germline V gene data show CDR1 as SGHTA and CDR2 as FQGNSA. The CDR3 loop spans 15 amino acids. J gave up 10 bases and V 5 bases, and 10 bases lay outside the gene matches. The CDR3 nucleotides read TGTGCCAGCAGCCCGCGGACAGGGACCCACTCACCCCTCCACTTT. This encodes CASSPRTGTHSPLHF. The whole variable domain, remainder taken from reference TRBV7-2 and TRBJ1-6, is GAGVSQSPSNKVTEKGKDVELRCDPISGHTALYWYRQSLGQGLEFLIYFQGNSAPDKSGLPSDRFSAERTGGSVSTLTIQRTQQEDSAVYLCASSPRTGTHSPLHFGNGTRLTVT.

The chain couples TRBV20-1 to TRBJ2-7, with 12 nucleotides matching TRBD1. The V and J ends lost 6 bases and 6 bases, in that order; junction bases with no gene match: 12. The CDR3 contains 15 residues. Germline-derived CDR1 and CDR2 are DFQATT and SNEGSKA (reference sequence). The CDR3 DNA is TGCAGTGCGCAGGGGGGGACAGGGGGCGGGCGCGAGCAGTACTTC. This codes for CSAQGGTGGGREQYF.

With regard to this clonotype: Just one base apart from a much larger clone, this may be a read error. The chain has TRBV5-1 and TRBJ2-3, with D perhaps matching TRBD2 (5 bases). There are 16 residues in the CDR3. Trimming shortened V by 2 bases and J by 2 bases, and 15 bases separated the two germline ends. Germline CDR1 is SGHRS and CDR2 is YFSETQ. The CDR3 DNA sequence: TGCGCCAGCAGCTTAGCGGAAGCGGAGCACACAGATACGCAGTATTTT. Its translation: CASSLAEAEHTDTQYF. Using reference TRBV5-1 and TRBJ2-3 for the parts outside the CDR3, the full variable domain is KAGVTQTPRYLIKTRGQQVTLSCSPISGHRSVSWYQQTPGQGLQFLFEYFSETQRNKGNFPGRFSGRQFSNSRSEMNVSTLELGDSALYLCASSLAEAEHTDTQYFGPGTRLTVL.

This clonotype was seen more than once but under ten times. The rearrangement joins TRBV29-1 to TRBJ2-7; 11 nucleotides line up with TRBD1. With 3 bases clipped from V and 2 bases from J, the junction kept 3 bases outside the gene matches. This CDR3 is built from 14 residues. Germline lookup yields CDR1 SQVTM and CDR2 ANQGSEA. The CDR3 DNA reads TGCAGCGTTGATAAGGGACAGGGGGCCTACGAGCAGTACTTC. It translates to CSVDKGQGAYEQYF.

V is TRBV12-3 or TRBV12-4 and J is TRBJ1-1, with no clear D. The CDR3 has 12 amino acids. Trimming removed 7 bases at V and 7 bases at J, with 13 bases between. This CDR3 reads CASTLLWGEAFF. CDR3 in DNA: TGTGCCAGCACCCTTCTTTGGGGTGAAGCTTTCTTT.